Given below is one T cell receptor (beta chain) in context. These data originate in a study of shared clonotypes between healthy human individuals. Naive CD8 isolation took CD45RO-negative cells positively selected for CCR7 and excluded terminally differentiated effector memory CD45RA+ cells. Data came from immunoSEQ multiplex PCR; TCRdb stores just in-frame clones and leaves some out. This sample has approximately 840,000 clones; 96% occur once, and the top ten carry less than 0.25%. Sequencing was performed on naive CD8+ T cells sorted from blood. The origin of this receptor is a man aged 25-45 years in good health.

Here the CDR3 reads CASSLGQGVIEQYF. As DNA, the CDR3 is TGCGCCAGCAGCTTGGGCCAGGGGGTTATCGAGCAGTACTTC. The chain employs TRBV5-1 and TRBJ2-7, with TRBD1 matching 7 bases. CDR1 and CDR2 from the germline V gene are SGHRS and YFSETQ. This CDR3 spans 14 amino acids. J gave up 6 bases and V 0 bases, and 6 bases lay outside the gene matches. The whole variable domain, remainder taken from reference TRBV5-1 and TRBJ2-7, is KAGVTQTPRYLIKTRGQQVTLSCSPISGHRSVSWYQQTPGQGLQFLFEYFSETQRNKGNFPGRFSGRQFSNSRSEMNVSTLELGDSALYLCASSLGQGVIEQYFGPGTRLTVT.